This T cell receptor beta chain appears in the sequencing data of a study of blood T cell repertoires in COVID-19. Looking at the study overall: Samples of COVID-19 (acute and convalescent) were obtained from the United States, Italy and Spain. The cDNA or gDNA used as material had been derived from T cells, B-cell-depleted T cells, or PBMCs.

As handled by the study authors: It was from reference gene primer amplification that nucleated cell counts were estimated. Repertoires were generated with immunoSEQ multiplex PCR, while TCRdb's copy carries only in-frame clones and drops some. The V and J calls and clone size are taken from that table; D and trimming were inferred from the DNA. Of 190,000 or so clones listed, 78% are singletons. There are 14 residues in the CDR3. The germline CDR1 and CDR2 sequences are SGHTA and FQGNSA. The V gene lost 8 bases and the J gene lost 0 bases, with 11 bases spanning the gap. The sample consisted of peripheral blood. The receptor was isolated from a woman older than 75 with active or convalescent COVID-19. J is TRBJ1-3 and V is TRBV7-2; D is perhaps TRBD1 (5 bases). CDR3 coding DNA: TGTGCCAGCCGGGGGTTGAGCTCTGGAAACACCATATATTTT. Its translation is CASRGLSSGNTIYF.